The TCR beta chain described here comes from a study of T-cell reconstitution after alpha-beta-depleted transplantation in children. Only one count was recorded for this clonotype. Researchers prepared the TCRbeta library using unique molecular identifiers, the study reports. TCRdb independently ran MiXCR on the PCR reads; one entry per CDR3 protein. The table shows roughly 220,000 distinct CDR3 sequences, with around 12% occurring only once. The CDR3 has 15 amino acids. V was trimmed by 2 bases and J by 1 base, leaving 10 bases between them. Germline V gene sequence: CDR1 ENHRY, CDR2 SYGVKD. This rearrangement joins TRBV10-3 to TRBJ2-3; D is possibly TRBD2 (5 bases). The source material was PBMCs from the stem cell graft donor, sampled from the stem cell graft. The sequence derives from a human donor who donated a stem cell graft to a child with acute lymphoblastic leukemia. Here the CDR3 reads CAISETISGTDTQYF. The CDR3 nucleotides are TGTGCCATCAGTGAGACTATTAGCGGCACAGATACGCAGTATTTT.